This TCR beta chain derives from a study of response to subunit inactivated influenza vaccine (dated by TCRdb to between 2018 and 2020). Looking at the study overall: To follow how T cells responded to a trivalent subunit inactivated influenza vaccine, the researchers relied on deep quantitative profiling of the T cell receptor repertoire. Points the paper makes about the study in general: According to the authors, only a limited number of new T cells may be recruited by each seasonal influenza vaccination.

This clonotype came up a few times. Its antigen is currently not known. Base qualities are not at hand, and no much larger clone is one base apart. Library preparation was by RT-PCR. Sequencing instrument: Illumina HiSeq 2500. TCRdb ran its own pipeline on the public reads, namely fastp trimming at Q25 and MiXCR clone calling, and kept in-frame beta chains. Rows are combined by CDR3 protein, so each entry shows the most common genes and DNA. The sample profile shows roughly 710,000 distinct CDR3 sequences; less than 15% of them were found once. The top ten hold 6% to 9.5% of the sample. The TCR originated in a man in his fifties who received an inactivated influenza vaccine. Donor details come from another sample of the same person, matched by shared clones. The source was PBMCs from blood, collected around two weeks before vaccination.

CDR3 reads: CASRKDPGQGSYEQYF. The nucleotide sequence is given as TGCGCCAGCAGGAAAGACCCGGGACAGGGCTCCTACGAGCAGTACTTC. The sequence is built from TRBV5-1 and TRBJ2-7, with 9 junctional bases fitting TRBD1. CDR1 SGHRS and CDR2 YFSETQ are derived from the germline V gene. The CDR3 goes from the cysteine to the phenylalanine over 16 residues. The only DNA kept is the CDR3, 48 bases in frame from the first base. At the junction V is shortened by 5 bases and J by 0 bases; bases outside the gene matches: 9. Where the CDR3 stops, the reference TRBV5-1 and TRBJ2-7 genes take over; the full variable domain is KAGVTQTPRYLIKTRGQQVTLSCSPISGHRSVSWYQQTPGQGLQFLFEYFSETQRNKGNFPGRFSGRQFSNSRSEMNVSTLELGDSALYLCASRKDPGQGSYEQYFGPGTRLTVT.